Listed below are T cell receptor beta chains from one sample, sequenced in a study of blood T cell repertoires in COVID-19. Using immunoSEQ multiplex PCR, the repertoire was profiled, and TCRdb retains in-frame clones only, with some absent. This sample carries around 190,000 clones, 80% to 85% of them seen once, and the ten largest clones take around 2.9%. Sequenced input: PBMCs or T cells enriched from blood (not recorded which). These receptors came from a woman in her twenties or thirties who had been exposed to COVID-19. CDR3s include the opening cysteine and the closing phenylalanine or tryptophan. The D gene is left open where the match is weak. Not all rows give a size; the values are once, few, many and, for expanded clones, a class.

CDR3nt	CDR3aa	abundance	v_gene	j_gene	d_gene
TGCGCCAGCAGCCAAATCGTGAGAGCTAGCGGGGGGGTCTACAATGAGCAGTTCTTC	CASSQIVRASGGVYNEQFF	NA	TRBV4-1	TRBJ2-1	TRBD2
TGTGCCAGCAGCGCAGTGGACAGGGGAAATTCACCCCTCCACTTT	CASSAVDRGNSPLHF	few	TRBV9	TRBJ1-6	TRBD1
TGTGCCAGCAGGCCACTAGCGGGAGCTGCAAAAGTCACAGATACGCAGTATTTT	CASRPLAGAAKVTDTQYF	NA	TRBV14	TRBJ2-3	TRBD2
TGTGCCAGCAGCTATACTGCTTACGAGCAGTACTTC	CASSYTAYEQYF	once	TRBV14	TRBJ2-7	NA
TGTGCCAGCAGCTTTCTAGTAGGCAATCAGCCCCAGCATTTT	CASSFLVGNQPQHF	NA	TRBV5-6	TRBJ1-5	NA
TGTGCCAGCAGCTTAGGACGGGGTCGGGTCGGCTACGAGCAGTACTTC	CASSLGRGRVGYEQYF	NA	TRBV7-2	TRBJ2-7	NA
TGTGCCAGCAGTTTAGCGCTTCGTAGTGAAGCTTTCTTT	CASSLALRSEAFF	few	TRBV12-3/TRBV12-4	TRBJ1-1	NA
TGTGCCAGCAGCTTAGGAGGCGCCGCTCAAGAGACCCAGTACTTC	CASSLGGAAQETQYF	NA	TRBV7-3	TRBJ2-5	NA
TGTGCCAGCAGCTTCCCAGGGGCTTTAGATGGCTACACCTTC	CASSFPGALDGYTF	NA	TRBV5-4	TRBJ1-2	NA
TGTGCCAGCAGCTTAGTACCAGGACTTCTCACAGATACGCAGTATTTT	CASSLVPGLLTDTQYF	NA	TRBV7-9	TRBJ2-3	NA
TGTGCCAGCAGCGATAACAGGGGGCACACTGAAGCTTTCTTT	CASSDNRGHTEAFF	NA	TRBV7-9	TRBJ1-1	TRBD1
TGCGCCAGCAGCTTGGCAGGGTCGGACACTGAAGCTTTCTTT	CASSLAGSDTEAFF	NA	TRBV5-1	TRBJ1-1	NA
TGTGCCAGCAGCTTAGCCCACCGGGCTGAAGCTTTCTTT	CASSLAHRAEAFF	NA	TRBV7-2	TRBJ1-1	NA
TGTGCCAGCAGTTTAAAATCGGTCGGGGAGCTGTTTTTT	CASSLKSVGELFF	NA	TRBV12-3/TRBV12-4	TRBJ2-2	NA
TGTGCCAGCGCACGCCGACAGGGAAGATACAATGAGCAGTTCTTC	CASARRQGRYNEQFF	NA	TRBV3-1/TRBV3-2	TRBJ2-1	TRBD1
TGTGCCAGCAGTTATCAAACAGACACCGGGGAGCTGTTTTTT	CASSYQTDTGELFF	NA	TRBV6-2/TRBV6-3	TRBJ2-2	NA
TGTGCCAGTAGTATTGGCGGGAACACCGGGGAGCTGTTTTTT	CASSIGGNTGELFF	NA	TRBV19	TRBJ2-2	NA
TGCGCCAGCAGCTGGGACAGCACCTATGGCTACACCTTC	CASSWDSTYGYTF	NA	TRBV5-1	TRBJ1-2	TRBD1
TGTGCCAGCAGCTTAGATGGGACTAGCGGGGGGGCCGTAGAGCAGTTCTTC	CASSLDGTSGGAVEQFF	NA	TRBV7-2	TRBJ2-1	TRBD2
TGTGCCAGCACCAAACTGCTCGGCAGGGCTAGCGGGCTTAATGAAAAACTGTTTTTT	CASTKLLGRASGLNEKLFF	NA	TRBV5-4	TRBJ1-4	NA
TGTGCCAGCAGTCTTAGCGGGACATCCTATGGCTACACCTTC	CASSLSGTSYGYTF	NA	TRBV28	TRBJ1-2	NA
TGTGCCAGCAGCATAGTAACAGGGGGCGATGGCTACACCTTC	CASSIVTGGDGYTF	once	TRBV3-1/TRBV3-2	TRBJ1-2	TRBD1
TGTGCCACCAGTGCTAGGACAGGGTTAGGCACTGAAGCTTTCTTT	CATSARTGLGTEAFF	few	TRBV24-1	TRBJ1-1	TRBD1
TGTGCCAGCAGTTTACGAGGGAGTGCGACTGAAGCTTTCTTT	CASSLRGSATEAFF	NA	TRBV27	TRBJ1-1	NA
TGTGCCAGTACACGAGGGCTAGCGGGGGAGAGAATCACAGATACGCAGTATTTT	CASTRGLAGERITDTQYF	NA	TRBV19	TRBJ2-3	TRBD2
TGTGCCAGCAGTGGGGGGGGGAAAAACGATCAGCCCCAGCATTTT	CASSGGGKNDQPQHF	few	TRBV2	TRBJ1-5	NA
TGCGCCACGAGTCTTGACTATAATTCACCCCTCCACTTT	CATSLDYNSPLHF	NA	TRBV10-2	TRBJ1-6	NA
TGTGCCAGTAATCCCGGCCAGGTACCTACCCGCGGGGCCAACGTCCTGACTTTC	CASNPGQVPTRGANVLTF	NA	TRBV19	TRBJ2-6	NA
TGTGCCAGCAGCGTAGGCGCGAGGAACACTGAAGCTTTCTTT	CASSVGARNTEAFF	NA	TRBV9	TRBJ1-1	NA